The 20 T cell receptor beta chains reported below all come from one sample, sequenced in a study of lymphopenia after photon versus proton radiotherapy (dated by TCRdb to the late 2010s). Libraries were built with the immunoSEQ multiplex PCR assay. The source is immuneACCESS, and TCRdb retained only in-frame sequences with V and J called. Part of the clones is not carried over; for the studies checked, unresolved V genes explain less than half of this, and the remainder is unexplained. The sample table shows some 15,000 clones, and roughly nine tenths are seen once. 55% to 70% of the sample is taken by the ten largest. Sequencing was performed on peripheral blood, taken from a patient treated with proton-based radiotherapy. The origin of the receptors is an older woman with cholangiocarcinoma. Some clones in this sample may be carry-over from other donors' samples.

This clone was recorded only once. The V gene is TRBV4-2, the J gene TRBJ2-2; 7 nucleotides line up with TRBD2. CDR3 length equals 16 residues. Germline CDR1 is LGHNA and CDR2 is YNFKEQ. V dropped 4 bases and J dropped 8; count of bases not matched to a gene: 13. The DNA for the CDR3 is TGTGCCAGCAGCCCGGGGGGTACTAGTCGTTCGGGGGAGCTGTTTTTT. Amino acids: CASSPGGTSRSGELFF.

The CDR3 sequence is CASSVGQTRGTNYGYTF. The CDR3, as DNA: TGTGCCAGTAGTGTCGGACAGACCCGCGGAACTAACTATGGCTACACCTTC. This sequence joins TRBV19 and TRBJ1-2, with a tentative D call TRBD1 (6 bases). The CDR3 contains 17 residues. Per germline, CDR1 LNHDA and CDR2 SQIVND (reference sequence). Trimming took off 5 bases at V and 0 bases at J, with 19 bases between the two ends.

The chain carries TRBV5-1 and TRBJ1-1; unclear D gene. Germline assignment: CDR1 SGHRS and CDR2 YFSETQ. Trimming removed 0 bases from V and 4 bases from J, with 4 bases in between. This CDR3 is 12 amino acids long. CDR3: CASSLDGTEAFF. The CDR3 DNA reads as TGCGCCAGCAGCTTGGATGGCACTGAAGCTTTCTTT.

CDR3 in amino acids: CASSLVSYTEAFF. The DNA of the CDR3 is TGTGCCAGCAGCTTAGTTTCGTACACTGAAGCTTTCTTT. This chain links TRBV11-2 with TRBJ1-1; D gene uncertain. V lost 1 base and J 3 bases, leaving 6 bases between the germline ends. The CDR3 is 13 residues long. Germline V CDR1 and CDR2: SGHAT, FQNNGV. Drawing the rest from reference TRBV11-2 and TRBJ1-1, the complete variable domain is EAGVAQSPRYKIIEKRQSVAFWCNPISGHATLYWYQQILGQGPKLLIQFQNNGVVDDSQLPKDRFSAERLKGVDSTLKIQPAKLEDSAVYLCASSLVSYTEAFFGQGTRLTVV.

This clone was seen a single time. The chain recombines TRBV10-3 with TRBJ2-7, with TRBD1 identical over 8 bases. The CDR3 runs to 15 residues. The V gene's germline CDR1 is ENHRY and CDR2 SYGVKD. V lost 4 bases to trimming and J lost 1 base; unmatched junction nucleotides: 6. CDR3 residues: CAISASGTGSYEQYF. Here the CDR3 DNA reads TGTGCCATCAGTGCGTCCGGGACAGGTTCCTACGAGCAGTACTTC.

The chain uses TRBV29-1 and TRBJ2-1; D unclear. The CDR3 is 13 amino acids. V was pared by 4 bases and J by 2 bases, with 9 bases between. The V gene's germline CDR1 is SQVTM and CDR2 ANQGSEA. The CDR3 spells CSVVTNAYNEQFF. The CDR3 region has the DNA TGCAGCGTTGTAACCAACGCCTACAATGAGCAGTTCTTC.

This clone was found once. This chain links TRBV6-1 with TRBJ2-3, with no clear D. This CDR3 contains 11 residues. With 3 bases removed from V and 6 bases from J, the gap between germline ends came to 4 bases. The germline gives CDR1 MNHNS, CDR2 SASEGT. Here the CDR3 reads CASSDWDTQYF. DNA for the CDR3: TGTGCCAGCAGTGACTGGGATACGCAGTATTTT.

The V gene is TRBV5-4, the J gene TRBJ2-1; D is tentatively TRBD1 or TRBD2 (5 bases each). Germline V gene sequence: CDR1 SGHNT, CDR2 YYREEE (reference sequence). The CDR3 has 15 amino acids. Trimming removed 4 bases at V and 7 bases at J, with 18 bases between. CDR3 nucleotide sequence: TGTGCCAGCAGCACCCGACGGTCGGGGCGGAATGAGCAGTTCTTC. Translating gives CASSTRRSGRNEQFF.

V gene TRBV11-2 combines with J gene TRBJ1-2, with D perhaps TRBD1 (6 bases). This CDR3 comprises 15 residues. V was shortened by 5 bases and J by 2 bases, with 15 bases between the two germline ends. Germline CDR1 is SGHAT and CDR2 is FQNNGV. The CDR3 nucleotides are TGTGCCAGCAGCCCTGGGAGGGGGACCAACTATGGCTACACCTTC. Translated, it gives CASSPGRGTNYGYTF. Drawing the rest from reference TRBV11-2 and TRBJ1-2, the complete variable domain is EAGVAQSPRYKIIEKRQSVAFWCNPISGHATLYWYQQILGQGPKLLIQFQNNGVVDDSQLPKDRFSAERLKGVDSTLKIQPAKLEDSAVYLCASSPGRGTNYGYTFGSGTRLTVV.

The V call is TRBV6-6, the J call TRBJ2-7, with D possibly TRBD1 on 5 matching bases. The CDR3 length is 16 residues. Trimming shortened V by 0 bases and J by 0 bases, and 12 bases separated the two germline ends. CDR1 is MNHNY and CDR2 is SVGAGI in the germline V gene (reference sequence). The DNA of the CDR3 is TGTGCCAGCAGTTACTCCCCCGCGGACAACTCCTACGAGCAGTACTTC. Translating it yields CASSYSPADNSYEQYF.

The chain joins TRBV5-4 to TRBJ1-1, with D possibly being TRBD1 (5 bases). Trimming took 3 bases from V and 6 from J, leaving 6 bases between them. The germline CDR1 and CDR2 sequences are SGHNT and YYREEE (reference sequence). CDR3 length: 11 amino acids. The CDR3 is CASSWGPEAFF. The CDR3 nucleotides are TGTGCCAGCAGCTGGGGACCTGAAGCTTTCTTT.

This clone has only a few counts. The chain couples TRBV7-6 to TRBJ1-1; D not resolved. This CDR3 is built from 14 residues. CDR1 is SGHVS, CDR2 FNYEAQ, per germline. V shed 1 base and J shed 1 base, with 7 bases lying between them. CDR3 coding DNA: TGTGCCAGCAGCTTAGGGGCAGGGAACACTGAAGCTTTCTTT. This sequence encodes CASSLGAGNTEAFF.

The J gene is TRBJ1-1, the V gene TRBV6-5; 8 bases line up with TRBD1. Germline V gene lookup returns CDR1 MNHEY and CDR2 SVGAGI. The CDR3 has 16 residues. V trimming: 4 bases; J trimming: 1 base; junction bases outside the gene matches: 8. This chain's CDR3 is CASSSLQGGKNTEAFF. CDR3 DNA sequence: TGTGCCAGCAGTTCATTACAGGGGGGTAAGAACACTGAAGCTTTCTTT.

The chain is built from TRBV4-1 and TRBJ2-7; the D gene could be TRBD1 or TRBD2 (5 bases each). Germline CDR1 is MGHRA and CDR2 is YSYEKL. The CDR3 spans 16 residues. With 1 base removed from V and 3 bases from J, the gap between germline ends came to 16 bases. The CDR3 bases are TGCGCCAGCAGCCAAGCGGCCGGGACCGACCTCTACGAGCAGTACTTC. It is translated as CASSQAAGTDLYEQYF.

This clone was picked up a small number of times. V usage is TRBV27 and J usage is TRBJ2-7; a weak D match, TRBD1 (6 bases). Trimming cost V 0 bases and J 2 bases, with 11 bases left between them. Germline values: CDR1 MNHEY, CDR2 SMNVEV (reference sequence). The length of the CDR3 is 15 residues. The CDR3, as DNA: TGTGCCAGCAGTTTATCAGGGGGAATGGCCTACGAGCAGTACTTC. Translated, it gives CASSLSGGMAYEQYF.

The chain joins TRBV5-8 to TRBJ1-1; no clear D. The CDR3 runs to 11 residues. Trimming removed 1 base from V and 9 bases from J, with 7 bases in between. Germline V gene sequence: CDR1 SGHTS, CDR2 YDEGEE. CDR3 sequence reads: CASSLRRKAFF. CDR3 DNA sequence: TGTGCCAGCAGCTTGCGCCGGAAAGCTTTCTTT.

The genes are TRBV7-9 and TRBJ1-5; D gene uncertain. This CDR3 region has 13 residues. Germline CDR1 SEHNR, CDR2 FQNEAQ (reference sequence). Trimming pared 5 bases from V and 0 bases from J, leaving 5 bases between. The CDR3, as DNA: TGTGCCAGCAGCAAAGATAGCAATCAGCCCCAGCATTTT. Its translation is CASSKDSNQPQHF.

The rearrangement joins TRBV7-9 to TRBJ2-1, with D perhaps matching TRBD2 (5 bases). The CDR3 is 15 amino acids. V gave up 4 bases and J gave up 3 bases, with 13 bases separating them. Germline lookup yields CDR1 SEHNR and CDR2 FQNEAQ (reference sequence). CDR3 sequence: CASSSIASNYNEQFF. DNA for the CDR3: TGTGCCAGCAGCTCGATAGCGAGTAACTACAATGAGCAGTTCTTC.

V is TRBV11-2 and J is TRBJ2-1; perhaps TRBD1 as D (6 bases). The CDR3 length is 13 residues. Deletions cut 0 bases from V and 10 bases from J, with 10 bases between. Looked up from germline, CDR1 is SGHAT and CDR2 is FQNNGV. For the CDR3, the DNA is TGTGCCAGCAGCTTAGAATTGGACAGCGAGCAGTTCTTC. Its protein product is CASSLELDSEQFF.

The CDR3 protein is CSVPLPNSHSYNEQFF. In nucleotides, the CDR3 is TGCAGCGTGCCCTTACCTAACTCGCACTCCTACAATGAGCAGTTCTTC. The J gene is TRBJ2-1, the V gene TRBV29-1, with no clear D. There are 16 residues in the CDR3. Trimming removed 6 bases from V and 0 bases from J, with 18 bases in between. Germline loops: CDR1 SQVTM, CDR2 ANQGSEA.